This TCR beta chain was captured in a study of blood T cell repertoires in COVID-19. About the study: The analysed material was cDNA or gDNA that came from T cells, B-cell-depleted T cells, or PBMCs.

This table comes from immunoSEQ multiplex PCR, and its TCRdb copy is limited to in-frame clones, with some not included. The sample has about 480,000 clones, less than 90% seen once; the top ten hold 8.3%. Germline assignment: CDR1 MDHEN and CDR2 SYDVKM. CDR3 size: 15 residues. Points on this clone: A read error may account for a junction end that differs from germline.

The V call is TRBV28, the J call TRBJ2-4; TRBD2 is a possible D gene (6 bases). This clonotype was sampled from a woman aged 55-70 years who had recovered from COVID-19. Sequences were obtained from PBMCs or T cells enriched from blood (not recorded which). CDR3 coding DNA: TGTGCCAGCGGTTTGGCGGGACTAGCCAAAAACATTCAGTACTTC. Translated: CASGLAGLAKNIQYF.